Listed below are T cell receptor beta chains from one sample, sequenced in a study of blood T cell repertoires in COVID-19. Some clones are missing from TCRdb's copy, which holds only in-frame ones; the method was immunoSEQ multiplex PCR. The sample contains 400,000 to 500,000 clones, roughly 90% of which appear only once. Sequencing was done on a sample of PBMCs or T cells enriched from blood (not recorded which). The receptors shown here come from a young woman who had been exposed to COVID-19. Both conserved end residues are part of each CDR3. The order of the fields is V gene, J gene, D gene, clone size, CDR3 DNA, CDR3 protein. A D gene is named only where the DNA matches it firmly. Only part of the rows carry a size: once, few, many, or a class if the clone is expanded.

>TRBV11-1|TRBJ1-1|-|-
TGTGCCAGCAGCTTGGAGGCAGGTACTGAAGCTTTCTTT
CASSLEAGTEAFF
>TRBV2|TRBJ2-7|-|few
TGTGCCAGCAACTCGGGGGAGGACACCCACGAGCAGTACTTC
CASNSGEDTHEQYF
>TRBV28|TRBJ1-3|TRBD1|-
TGTGCCAGCAGTTTGACAGGGCATGGAAACACCATATATTTT
CASSLTGHGNTIYF
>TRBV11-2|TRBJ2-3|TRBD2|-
TGTGCCAGCAGCCTCCGGGGGGTAAAAACAGATACGCAGTATTTT
CASSLRGVKTDTQYF
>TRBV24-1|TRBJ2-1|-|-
TGTGCCACCAGTGGTGCCCCGGATCGTCCTAGCGAGAACTACAATGAGCAGTTCTTC
CATSGAPDRPSENYNEQFF
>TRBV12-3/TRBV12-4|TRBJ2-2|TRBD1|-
TGTGCCAGCATCCGACAGGGCGGCGGGGAGCTGTTTTTT
CASIRQGGGELFF
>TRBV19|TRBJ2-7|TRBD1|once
TGTGCCAGTAGTACCCGACAGGGCTACTCCTACGAGCAGTACTTC
CASSTRQGYSYEQYF
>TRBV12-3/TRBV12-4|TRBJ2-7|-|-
TGTGCCAGCAGGCAGGGCCTGGGGGAGCAGTACTTC
CASRQGLGEQYF
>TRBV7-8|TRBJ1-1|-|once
TGTGCCAGCAGCCCCGACTGGAACACTGAAGCTTTCTTT
CASSPDWNTEAFF
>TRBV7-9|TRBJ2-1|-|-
TGTGCCAGCAGCCGGGCTGGACTCGGTGTTGAGCAGTTCTTC
CASSRAGLGVEQFF
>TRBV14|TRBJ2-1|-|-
TGTGCCAGCAGCCAAGTAGGAGGCGATGAGCAGTTCTTC
CASSQVGGDEQFF
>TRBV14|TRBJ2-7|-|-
TGTGCCAGCAGCCAAGATCGAGGGTTTTGGTACGAGCAGTACTTC
CASSQDRGFWYEQYF
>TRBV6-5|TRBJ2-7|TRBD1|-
TGTGCCAGCAGCATCGGACAGGGTGGGGTACAGTACTTC
CASSIGQGGVQYF
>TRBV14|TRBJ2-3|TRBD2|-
TGTGCCAGCAGCCAAGTGCATCAAGCGGGAGTAGACACAGATACGCAGTATTTT
CASSQVHQAGVDTDTQYF
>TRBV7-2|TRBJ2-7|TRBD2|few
TGTGCCAGCAGCTTCCGGACTAGCGGCTCCTACGAGCAGTACTTC
CASSFRTSGSYEQYF
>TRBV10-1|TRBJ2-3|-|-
TGCGCCAGCAGTGAGAACCCCGCCTCGCTAGCAGATACGCAGTATTTT
CASSENPASLADTQYF
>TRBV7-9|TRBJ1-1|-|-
TGTGCCAGCAGTCTCGAGGCGGCCGGTGAAGCTTTCTTT
CASSLEAAGEAFF
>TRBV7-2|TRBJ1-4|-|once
TGTGCCAGCAGCCACAGGGCAACTAATGAAAAACTGTTTTTT
CASSHRATNEKLFF
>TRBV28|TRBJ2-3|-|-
TGTGCCAGCAGGACAACTGGCGGGGATCGCACAGATACGCAGTATTTT
CASRTTGGDRTDTQYF
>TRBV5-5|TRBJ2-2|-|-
TGTGCCAGCAGCTTGGTCGGTAGTACCGGGGAGCTGTTTTTT
CASSLVGSTGELFF
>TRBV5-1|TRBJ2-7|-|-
TGCGCCAGCAGCTTGTACGAGCGGGACTTC
CASSLYERDF
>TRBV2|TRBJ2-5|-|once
TGTGCCAGCAGTGAACCTATTCAAGAGACCCAGTACTTC
CASSEPIQETQYF
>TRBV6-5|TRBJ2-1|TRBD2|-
TGTGCCAGCAGCCTCGGACTAGCGGGGCCGAATGAGCAGTTCTTC
CASSLGLAGPNEQFF
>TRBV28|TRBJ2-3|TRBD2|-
TGTGCCAGCAGACGTCCCCCGGGACTAGCGGGGGCCGTCGGGAATACGCAGTATTTT
CASRRPPGLAGAVGNTQYF
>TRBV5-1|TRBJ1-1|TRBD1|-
TGCGCCAGCAGCCTAAGGACAGGGGCGAACACTGAAGCTTTCTTT
CASSLRTGANTEAFF
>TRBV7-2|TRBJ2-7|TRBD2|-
TGTGCCAGCAGCTTAGGAGTTAGCGGGGGGACATACGAGCAGTACTTC
CASSLGVSGGTYEQYF
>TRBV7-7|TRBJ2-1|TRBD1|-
TGTGCCAGCAGCTTAGGAGGGACAGGGATAAATGAGCAGTTCTTC
CASSLGGTGINEQFF
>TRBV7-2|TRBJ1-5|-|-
TGTGCCAGCAGCTTAGAGGGGCAGGGCCATAGCAATCAGCCCCAGCATTTT
CASSLEGQGHSNQPQHF
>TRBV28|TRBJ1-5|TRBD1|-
TGTGCCAGTCTTTCAGGGGGCAACCAGCCCCAGCATTTT
CASLSGGNQPQHF
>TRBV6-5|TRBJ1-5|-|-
TGTGCCAGCAGTCCGGCAGGGCTATCGCAGCCCCAGCATTTT
CASSPAGLSQPQHF
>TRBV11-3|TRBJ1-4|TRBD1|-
TGTGCCAGCAGCTTTGAGGGTTGTATGGACAGGTGGATCGAAAAACTGTTTTTT
CASSFEGCMDRWIEKLFF
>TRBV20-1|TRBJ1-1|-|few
TGCAGCCAAGATCGGGGCACTGAAGCTTTCTTT
CSQDRGTEAFF
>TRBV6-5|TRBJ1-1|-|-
TGTGCCAGCAGTTACTTCCGGGACACCAAGAGGACTGAAGCTTTCTTT
CASSYFRDTKRTEAFF
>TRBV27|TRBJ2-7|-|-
TGTGCCAGCAGTTTAAAAGGGACTCTCTCCTACGAGCAGTACTTC
CASSLKGTLSYEQYF
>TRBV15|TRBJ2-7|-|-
TGTGCCACCAGCACGTGGGGGCGTGGCGAGCAGTACTTC
CATSTWGRGEQYF
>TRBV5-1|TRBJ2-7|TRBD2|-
TGCGCCAGCAGCACCGGACTAGTTTCTCACGAGCAGTACTTC
CASSTGLVSHEQYF
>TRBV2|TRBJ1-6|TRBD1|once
TGTGCCAGCAGGAGGGACAGGGCGGATTCACCCCTCCACTTT
CASRRDRADSPLHF
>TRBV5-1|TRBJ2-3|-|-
TGCGCCAGCAGCTTAATTCTTAGTCAGGGGACAGATACGCAGTATTTT
CASSLILSQGTDTQYF
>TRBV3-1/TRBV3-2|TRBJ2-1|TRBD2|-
TGTGCCAGCAGCCAAGAAGAGCACCTAGCGGGAAGCTCCTACAATGAGCAGTTCTTC
CASSQEEHLAGSSYNEQFF
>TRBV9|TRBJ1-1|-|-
TGTGCCAGCAGCGTAGGTTTAGCAAACACTGAAGCTTTCTTT
CASSVGLANTEAFF
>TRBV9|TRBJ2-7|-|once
TGTGCCAGCAGCGGCGAGCGAGTCTACGAGCAGTACTTC
CASSGERVYEQYF
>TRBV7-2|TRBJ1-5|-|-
TGTGCCAGCAGCTTAAGGACAGGCAATCAGCCCCAGCATTTT
CASSLRTGNQPQHF
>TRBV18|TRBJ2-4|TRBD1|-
TGTGCCAGCTCAAGGGGACAGGGAGCCAAAAACATTCAGTACTTC
CASSRGQGAKNIQYF
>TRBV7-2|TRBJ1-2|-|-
TGTGCCAGCAGCTCGGGTGGACTTACTAACTATGGCTACACCTTC
CASSSGGLTNYGYTF
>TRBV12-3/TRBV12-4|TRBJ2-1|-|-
TGTGCCAGCAGTTTAGTAGCTGAGCAGTTCTTC
CASSLVAEQFF
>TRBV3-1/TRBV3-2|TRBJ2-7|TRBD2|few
TGTGCCAGCAGCCAAGATATGGCCGATGGATATGTTGCGGGAGTGGGGTCCTACGAGCAGTACTTC
CASSQDMADGYVAGVGSYEQYF
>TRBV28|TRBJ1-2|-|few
TGTGCCAGCAGTTCCTCGGACCGGGAGAACTATGGCTACACCTTC
CASSSSDRENYGYTF
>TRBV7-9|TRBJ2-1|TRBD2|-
TGTGCCAGCAGCTTACGGCTAGCGGGAGGGCCGTTTGAGCAGTTCTTC
CASSLRLAGGPFEQFF
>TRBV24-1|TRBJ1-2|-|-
TGTGCCACCAGTGATTATGGCAGCGACTATGGCTACACCTTC
CATSDYGSDYGYTF
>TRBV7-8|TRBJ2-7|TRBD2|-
TGTGCCAGCAGCTATAGCGGGAGGGCTTCCTACGAGCAGTACTTC
CASSYSGRASYEQYF
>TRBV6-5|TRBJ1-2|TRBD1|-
TGTGCCAGTAGACAGGGTAACTATGGCTACACCTTC
CASRQGNYGYTF
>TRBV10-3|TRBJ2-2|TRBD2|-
TGTGCCATCAGTGAAAGACTAGCGGGAGGGTCCGGGGAGCTGTTTTTT
CAISERLAGGSGELFF
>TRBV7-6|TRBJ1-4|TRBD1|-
TGTGCCAGCAGTTTGGACAGGGTACCTGAAAAACTGTTTTTT
CASSLDRVPEKLFF
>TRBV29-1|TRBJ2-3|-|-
TGCAGCGTTCTAGGAAGCACAGATACGCAGTATTTT
CSVLGSTDTQYF
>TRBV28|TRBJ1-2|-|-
TGTGCCACTGGCCGAGGAAATGGCTACACCTTC
CATGRGNGYTF
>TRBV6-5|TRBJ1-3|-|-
TGTGCCAGCAGTTATTATGAGGGTTCCGGAAACACCATATATTTT
CASSYYEGSGNTIYF
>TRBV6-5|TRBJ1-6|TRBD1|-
TGTGCCAGCAGTCACGGACAGGGGGGAGCGTCACCCCTCCACTTT
CASSHGQGGASPLHF